This T cell receptor beta chain was sequenced during a study of blood T cell repertoires in COVID-19. Study in general: Samples came from the United States, Italy and Spain, spanning acute and convalescent COVID-19. T cells, B-cell-depleted T cells, or PBMCs supplied cDNA or gDNA.

Under the authors' procedure: The assay estimated nucleated cells by amplifying reference gene primers. The assay was immunoSEQ multiplex PCR, and TCRdb's table has in-frame clones only and misses some. V and J calls and clone size follow that table, whereas D and trimming were derived from the DNA. The sample has approximately 310,000 clones; about 87% are singletons. The V and J ends lost 6 bases and 3 bases respectively, with 12 bases between them. The CDR3 runs 13 residues. The germline gives CDR1 MNHEY, CDR2 SMNVEV (reference sequence). To note about this clone: This same CDR3 is encoded by further DNA sequences in the sample.

The specimen sequenced was peripheral blood. The receptor comes from a woman between 45 and 65 years old who had recovered from COVID-19. The chain carries TRBV27 and TRBJ2-7, with D tentatively TRBD1 (6 bases). The CDR3 DNA reads as TGTGCCAGCAGCCCTAGACAGGACTACGAGCAGTACTTC. This gives the protein CASSPRQDYEQYF.